Here is one T cell receptor beta chain with its context. Its specific antigen is unknown. Within one base of it there is no much larger clone, and no base qualities were kept. The germline V gene supplies CDR1 SGHRS and CDR2 YFSETQ. A distance of 8 bases separates the germline ends of V and J, which lose 1 base and 1 base respectively. The CDR3 has 14 amino acids, counting the end cysteine and phenylalanine. The CDR3 DNA has 42 bases and is translated from base 1. This specimen belongs to a study of regulatory T cells in long-lasting Graves disease (dated by TCRdb to about 2021). Study-wide context: Persistent Graves' disease was defined as antithyroid drug treatment for over 5 years with persistently positive TSH receptor autoantibodies. Peripheral blood TCR sequencing and RNA sequencing compared persistent Graves' disease patients with newly diagnosed Graves' disease patients. The study took place in China and was registered as a clinical trial. A total of roughly 35 samples underwent TCR sequencing, from roughly 13 patients with persistent Graves' disease and some 20 patients with newly diagnosed Graves' disease. On average, persistent Graves' disease patients in the clinical cohort had been on antithyroid drugs for approximately ten years.

Libraries came from multiplex PCR. Sequencing was performed on an Illumina HiSeq 4000. CDR3 regions were amplified by Arm-PCR with iRepertoire HTBI primers to construct TCR beta libraries. Gel purification was performed on PCR products prior to sequencing. Per the source publication's procedure: A total of 62 TRBV and some 13 TRBJ segments were identified across samples and were used for gene usage analysis of CDR3 amino acid clonotypes. COPE and FqMerger were used to merge filtered high-quality paired reads into contigs. BLAST was used to align contigs to IMGT TRBV, TRBD and TRBJ reference genes, with CDR3 defined following IMGT. Any clonotype with a frequency above 0.1% was counted as a highly expanded clone. Shannon entropy was used to measure repertoire diversity, and the Gini coefficient was used to measure V-J evenness. Public clonotypes were defined as clonotypes shared by more than one individual. The public reads were run again by TCRdb, first through fastp at Q25 and then through MiXCR, and only productive beta chains were kept. A single entry per CDR3 protein holds the most common genes and DNA from its merged rows. For this entry, the V and J calls and clone size follow TCRdb and not the study's own pipeline. The sample table contains about half a million distinct CDR3 sequences; only one count was recorded for 22% of them. Together, the top ten hold around 12% of the sample.

The paper's findings and limits, for the study overall: TRBV28, TRBJ1-2 and TRBJ2-5 were preferentially used in persistent disease, while TRBV20-1 and TRBJ2-1 were favored in newly diagnosed disease. The study examined only peripheral blood because the primary lesion, thyroid tissue, could not be accessed. Compared with newly diagnosed patients, persistent Graves' disease patients had lower TCR Shannon entropy and fewer highly expanded clones, which suggests clonal expansion. The authors acknowledged the small sample size as a limitation that may reduce accuracy. Patients with persistent disease shared more public clonotypes (about 2,900) than newly diagnosed patients did (around 930). Sequencing and analysis were restricted to the TCR beta chain.

The time point label on this specimen signifies: persistent/refractory GD, antithyroid drugs over 5 years with positive TRAb. RNA was extracted from PBMCs in TRIzol for both TCR sequencing and RNA sequencing. The diagnosis of Graves' disease followed American Thyroid Association guidelines. The patients came from an endocrinology department in Xi'an, China. From each patient, around 8.3 milliliters of peripheral blood was collected into an EDTA anticoagulant tube. PBMCs were isolated by Ficoll Paque Plus density gradient separation without further T cell sorting. An Agilent 2100 Bioanalyzer and agarose gel were used to check RNA quality, and a NanoDrop 2000 was used to measure RNA concentration.

The sequencing here drew on peripheral blood mononuclear cells (PBMCs), taken when the disease was refractory, from a patient treated with antithyroid drugs. The TCR originated in a female donor with Graves disease. The chain is assembled from TRBV5-1 and TRBJ1-1; D gene: possibly TRBD1, on 5 matching bases. The CDR3 region reads CASSLLQANTEAFF. The base sequence is TGCGCCAGCAGCTTGCTACAGGCGAACACTGAAGCTTTCTTT.